This T cell receptor (beta chain) came from a study of early T cells in non-severe SARS-CoV-2 infection. Molecules of cDNA were individually given unique molecular identifiers that were attached to them. TCRdb re-analysed the 5' RACE reads in MiXCR, keeping a single row per CDR3 protein. The data hold 70,000 to 75,000 distinct CDR3 sequences, with roughly an eighth observed a single time. Comment on this clonotype: What it binds is not known.

The CDR3 covers 15 residues. Trimming stripped 5 bases from V and 8 bases from J, with 18 bases between. Study results and caveats: VDJdb-based annotation leaned toward anti-spike CD8 responses and missed private and CD4 specificities.

This chain uses TRBV12-3 or TRBV12-4 with TRBJ2-2, with a weak D call TRBD1 (6 bases). Source material: whole blood. This TCR was recovered from an adult who was a healthcare worker with PCR-confirmed SARS-CoV-2 infection or an uninfected control (not recorded which). The CDR3 loop is CASSDPQGAQGELFF. CDR3 coding DNA: TGTGCCAGCAGTGATCCACAGGGAGCGCAGGGGGAGCTGTTTTTT.